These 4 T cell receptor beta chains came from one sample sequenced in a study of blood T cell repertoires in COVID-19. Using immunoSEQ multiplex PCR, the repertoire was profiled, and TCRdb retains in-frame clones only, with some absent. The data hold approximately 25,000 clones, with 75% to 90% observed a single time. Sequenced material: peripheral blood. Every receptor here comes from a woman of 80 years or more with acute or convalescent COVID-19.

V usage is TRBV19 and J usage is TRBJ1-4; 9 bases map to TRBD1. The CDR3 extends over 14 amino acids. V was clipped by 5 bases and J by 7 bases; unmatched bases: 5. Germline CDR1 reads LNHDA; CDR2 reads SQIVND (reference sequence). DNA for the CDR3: TGTGCCAGTAGTGCCGACAGGGGGGCTGAAAAACTGTTTTTT. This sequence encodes CASSADRGAEKLFF.

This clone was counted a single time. The CDR3, as DNA: TGTGCCAGCAGCTTAGCGGGGGAAATCACAGATACGCAGTATTTT. Translating it yields CASSLAGEITDTQYF. The V call is TRBV11-2, the J call TRBJ2-3; TRBD2 might be the D (6 bases). With 1 base removed from V and 2 bases from J, the gap between germline ends came to 10 bases. The CDR3 has 15 residues. Germline lookup yields CDR1 SGHAT and CDR2 FQNNGV. Using reference TRBV11-2 and TRBJ2-3 for the parts outside the CDR3, the full variable domain is EAGVAQSPRYKIIEKRQSVAFWCNPISGHATLYWYQQILGQGPKLLIQFQNNGVVDDSQLPKDRFSAERLKGVDSTLKIQPAKLEDSAVYLCASSLAGEITDTQYFGPGTRLTVL.

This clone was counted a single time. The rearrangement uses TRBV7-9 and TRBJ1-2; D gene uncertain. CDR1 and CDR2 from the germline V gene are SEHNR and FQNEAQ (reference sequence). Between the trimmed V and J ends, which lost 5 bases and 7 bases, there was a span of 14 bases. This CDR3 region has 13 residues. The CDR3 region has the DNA TGTGCCAGCAGCCCAGTCCCAGAATCTGGCTACACCTTC. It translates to CASSPVPESGYTF.

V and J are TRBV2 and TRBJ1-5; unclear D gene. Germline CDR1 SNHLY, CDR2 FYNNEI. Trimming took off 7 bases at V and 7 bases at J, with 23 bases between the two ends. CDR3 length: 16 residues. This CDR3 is CASTTTEGSRGQPQHF. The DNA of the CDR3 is TGTGCCAGCACCACGACCGAGGGCTCCCGGGGACAGCCCCAGCATTTT.